These T cell receptor beta chains were read from a single sample in a study of T cell responses to AZD1222 COVID-19 vaccine. Method: immunoSEQ multiplex PCR; TCRdb's copy keeps in-frame clones and lacks some. Altogether about 100,000 clones are present, just over 90% being singletons, with the ten largest covering approximately 1.2%. This sample comprised peripheral blood, obtained on day 0 of AZD1222 vaccination. The receptors here all came from an adult in good health. Both conserved end residues are part of each CDR3. Each record gives: J gene, V gene, clone size, D gene, CDR3 DNA, CDR3 protein. D genes are given only for firm matches. A row's size may be missing; if present it is once, few, many or a size class.

>TRBJ2-7|TRBV12-3/TRBV12-4|-|-
TGTGCCAGCAGTTTCGGCGGGACCTACGAGCAGTACTTC
CASSFGGTYEQYF
>TRBJ2-1|TRBV4-1|-|TRBD2
TGCGCCAGCAGCCAGAGACTAGCGGGGGGAGCCTCCTACAATGAGCAGTTCTTC
CASSQRLAGGASYNEQFF
>TRBJ1-2|TRBV28|-|TRBD1
TGTGCCAGCAGTCACGACAGGGGGCGTTCGGGCTACACCTTC
CASSHDRGRSGYTF
>TRBJ1-6|TRBV5-5|-|TRBD1
TGTGCCAGCAGCAAGGGACAGGGGGCTCGAATTGGTAATTCACCCCTCCACTTT
CASSKGQGARIGNSPLHF
>TRBJ2-1|TRBV12-5|-|TRBD2
TGTGCTAGTGGACAGGGACTAGCTATAGAGCAGTTCTTC
CASGQGLAIEQFF
>TRBJ1-5|TRBV7-8|-|TRBD1
TGTGCCAGCAGCACAGGGGTGCCCCAGCATTTT
CASSTGVPQHF
>TRBJ2-2|TRBV10-2|-|TRBD1
TGCGCCAGCAAGCGTGCAGGGGGTGATTTGGCCGGGGAGCTGTTTTTT
CASKRAGGDLAGELFF
>TRBJ1-2|TRBV7-8|-|-
TGTGCCAGCAGCTTAGCGGAGAAGTCCTACACCTTC
CASSLAEKSYTF
>TRBJ2-2|TRBV5-1|-|-
TGCGCCAGCAGCTTTCGGGGGGCGATGAACACCGGGGAGCTGTTTTTT
CASSFRGAMNTGELFF
>TRBJ1-3|TRBV14|few|-
TGTGCCAGCAGTCAGACGGTGGGCCACCCGGACCTCTCTGGAAACACCATATATTTT
CASSQTVGHPDLSGNTIYF
>TRBJ1-2|TRBV3-1/TRBV3-2|-|-
TGTGCCAGCAGCCAAGACCCAATAGACCCAGGCTACACCTTC
CASSQDPIDPGYTF
>TRBJ2-2|TRBV2|-|TRBD2
TGTGCCAGCAGTGGGCGGGGGGCAGGCACCGGGGAGCTGTTTTTT
CASSGRGAGTGELFF
>TRBJ2-5|TRBV20-1|-|TRBD2
TGCAGTGCTAGTAGCGGGCCGTCGGAGACCCAGTACTTC
CSASSGPSETQYF
>TRBJ2-7|TRBV5-1|-|-
TGCGCCAGCAGCTTGATCATCACAGACTCTCCTTCTAGTGAGCAGTACTTC
CASSLIITDSPSSEQYF
>TRBJ1-3|TRBV3-1/TRBV3-2|-|TRBD1
TGTGCCAGCAGCTTCGACAGGGGGGGAAACACCATATATTTT
CASSFDRGGNTIYF
>TRBJ1-6|TRBV30|-|-
TGTGCCTGGCTAACCGGGACTCATAATTCACCCCTCCACTTT
CAWLTGTHNSPLHF
>TRBJ1-1|TRBV10-3|-|-
TGTGCCATCAGCCATAAACCAGGGGACACTGAAGCTTTCTTT
CAISHKPGDTEAFF
>TRBJ2-7|TRBV23-1|once|TRBD1
TGCGCCAGCAGTCAATTTCAAGGGACAGGGTATGTCGAGCAGTACTTC
CASSQFQGTGYVEQYF
>TRBJ1-1|TRBV6-1|-|-
TGTGCCAGCAGTGAAATAGACAGGAACACTGAAGCTTTCTTT
CASSEIDRNTEAFF
>TRBJ2-7|TRBV5-6|-|-
TGTGCCAGCAGCATCCGGGACTGGTCTGACGAGCAGTACTTC
CASSIRDWSDEQYF
>TRBJ1-5|TRBV7-9|once|-
TGTGCCAGCAGCGTGGGGGATAGCAATCAGCCCCAGCATTTT
CASSVGDSNQPQHF
>TRBJ1-1|TRBV13|-|-
TGTGCCAGCAGCCCACCTTTGACGGTCCCTGAAGCTTTCTTT
CASSPPLTVPEAFF
>TRBJ2-7|TRBV28|-|TRBD1
TGTGCCAGCAGCCCGGACAGGGTCTCCTACGAACAGTACTTC
CASSPDRVSYEQYF
>TRBJ1-1|TRBV5-8|-|-
TGTGCCAGCGGGGGATTGAACACTGAAGCTTTCTTT
CASGGLNTEAFF
>TRBJ1-5|TRBV15|-|-
TGTGCCACCAGCGCCGGAGGAAAGGGTGTCGATCAGCCCCAGCATTTT
CATSAGGKGVDQPQHF
>TRBJ1-5|TRBV11-2|-|-
TGTGCCAGCAGCTTAGATCCGACCGGCAATCAGCCCCAGCATTTT
CASSLDPTGNQPQHF
>TRBJ1-2|TRBV10-3|-|-
TGTGCCATCAGTGAAAGGAGGGCACTGAACGATGGCTACACCTTC
CAISERRALNDGYTF
>TRBJ2-7|TRBV5-5|-|-
TGTGCCAGCAGCCCTGTCCCAGGGGAATACGAGCAGTACTTC
CASSPVPGEYEQYF
>TRBJ1-2|TRBV20-1|-|-
TGCAGTGCTAGAGACGGACAGCTCTACACCTTC
CSARDGQLYTF
>TRBJ1-1|TRBV5-1|-|TRBD1
TGCGCCAGCACCGCTGGGTGGGACAGGACGAACACTGAAGCTTTCTTT
CASTAGWDRTNTEAFF
>TRBJ2-7|TRBV21-1|-|-
TGTGCCAGCAGCCTGGAAGGGGGACCCTACGAGCAGTACTTC
CASSLEGGPYEQYF
>TRBJ1-3|TRBV9|-|TRBD1
TGTGCCAGCAGCAACAGGGGGCTCGGAAACACCATATATTTT
CASSNRGLGNTIYF
>TRBJ1-2|TRBV7-9|-|-
TGTGCCAGCAGTTCTCCGGACCGGACAATCAATGGCTACACCTTC
CASSSPDRTINGYTF
>TRBJ2-1|TRBV6-5|few|-
TGTGCCGTACACAGGGGAGGCTTTACGGGGAATGAGCAGTTCTTC
CAVHRGGFTGNEQFF
>TRBJ1-6|TRBV9|-|-
TGTGCCAGCAGCTCACTACAGAATTCACCCCTCCACTTT
CASSSLQNSPLHF
>TRBJ1-4|TRBV28|once|-
TGTGCCAGCAGCCCGCGCATGCTGAGGGGTGAAAAACTGTTTTTT
CASSPRMLRGEKLFF
>TRBJ2-1|TRBV5-1|-|-
TGCGCCAGCAGCCCCTGGGCGGGGAATGAGCAGTTCTTC
CASSPWAGNEQFF
>TRBJ1-2|TRBV5-1|-|TRBD1
TGCGCCAGCAGCCTTCTTAACAGGGGGGAATCGGCGTATGGCTACACCTTC
CASSLLNRGESAYGYTF
>TRBJ2-5|TRBV5-1|-|-
TGCGCCAGCAGTGTCAGGGGCCAAGAGACCCAGTACTTC
CASSVRGQETQYF
>TRBJ1-3|TRBV4-1|-|TRBD1
TGCGCCAGCAGCCAACCCGGGACAGGGGTACGAAACACCATATATTTT
CASSQPGTGVRNTIYF
>TRBJ2-7|TRBV5-1|-|TRBD1
TGCGCCAGCAGCTTGGGGGACAGGTACTACGAGCAGTACTTC
CASSLGDRYYEQYF
>TRBJ2-3|TRBV7-3|-|-
TGTGCCAGCAGCTTAATCGGGGCCACAGATACGCAGTATTTT
CASSLIGATDTQYF
>TRBJ1-4|TRBV5-6|once|-
TGTGCCAGCAGCCTACGGGTAGAGGCTAATGAAAAACTGTTTTTT
CASSLRVEANEKLFF
>TRBJ2-4|TRBV18|-|TRBD1
TGTGCCAGCTCCCCGATGGACAGGGCGGGAAACATTCAGTACTTC
CASSPMDRAGNIQYF
>TRBJ1-1|TRBV29-1|-|TRBD1
TGCAGCGTTGAAGCCGGTATAGGAGGACAGGTAAACACTGAAGCTTTCTTT
CSVEAGIGGQVNTEAFF
>TRBJ1-5|TRBV19|-|-
TGTGCCAGTAGTACCTTGGCAGGTTCATATAGCAATCAGCCCCAGCATTTT
CASSTLAGSYSNQPQHF
>TRBJ2-2|TRBV10-3|-|-
TGTGCCATCAGAGCAGGGAACACCGGGGAGCTGTTTTTT
CAIRAGNTGELFF
>TRBJ2-5|TRBV19|-|-
TGTGCCAGTAGCTCGTACGGAGCCGCCCAAGAGACCCAGTACTTC
CASSSYGAAQETQYF
>TRBJ1-1|TRBV5-1|once|-
TGCGCCAGCAACCTCGACCCCACAAGCACTGAAGCTTTCTTT
CASNLDPTSTEAFF
>TRBJ1-2|TRBV25-1|-|TRBD1
TGTGCCAGCAGTGATTGGAGACAGGGGGCTGACTATGGCTACACCTTC
CASSDWRQGADYGYTF
>TRBJ2-7|TRBV20-1|-|-
TGCAGTGCTAGAGACGGGGAAAGGAAGTACTTC
CSARDGERKYF
>TRBJ1-1|TRBV19|once|TRBD1
TGTGCCAGTAGAAGCAAACAGGGGGCGATAATCACTGAAGCTTTCTTT
CASRSKQGAIITEAFF
>TRBJ1-1|TRBV27|-|-
TGTGCCAGCAGTTGGACATTACGAGCTGAAGCTTTCTTT
CASSWTLRAEAFF
>TRBJ2-7|TRBV7-8|-|TRBD2
TGTGCCAGCAGCTTAGGGACTAGCGGGGAGTCCTACGAGCAGTACTTC
CASSLGTSGESYEQYF
>TRBJ2-2|TRBV6-5|once|TRBD1
TGTGCCAGCAGCCTAGACAGGGTAGGGACCGGGGAGCTGTTTTTT
CASSLDRVGTGELFF